These 5 T cell receptor beta chains share one sample of origin, sequenced in a study of blood T cell repertoires in COVID-19. Profiled with immunoSEQ multiplex PCR; TCRdb holds only in-frame clones, not every one. The table records some 150,000 clones, approximately 81% of them present only once. The specimen sequenced was peripheral blood. The source of these receptors is a woman in her sixties or seventies with COVID-19, enrolled during active disease.

This sequence joins TRBV20-1 and TRBJ2-5; D unresolved. CDR3 size: 11 residues. Germline lookup yields CDR1 DFQATT and CDR2 SNEGSKA (reference sequence). Between the trimmed V and J ends, which lost 4 bases and 1 base, there was a span of 4 bases. This CDR3 is CSATSQETQYF. As DNA, the CDR3 is TGCAGTGCTACATCCCAAGAGACCCAGTACTTC.

The rearrangement links TRBV19 to TRBJ1-6, with TRBD1 matching 7 bases. The V and J ends lost 7 bases and 6 bases, in that order; junction bases with no gene match: 3. The CDR3 consists of 13 residues. Germline V gene sequence: CDR1 LNHDA, CDR2 SQIVND (reference sequence). CDR3 sequence: CASTTGVNSPLHF. The DNA for the CDR3 is TGTGCCAGTACCACAGGGGTTAATTCACCCCTCCACTTT.

This rearrangement joins TRBV5-1 to TRBJ2-7; 7 nucleotides align to TRBD1. This CDR3 region has 13 residues. The V gene end was trimmed by 0 bases and the J gene end by 3 bases; junction bases not matched to a gene: 0. From germline, CDR1 is SGHRS and CDR2 YFSETQ. CDR3 sequence: CASSLDRGYEQYF. The DNA of the CDR3 is TGCGCCAGCAGCTTGGACAGGGGCTACGAGCAGTACTTC.

The rearrangement links TRBV21-1 to TRBJ2-3; TRBD2, the D gene given by the table, was not confirmed from the DNA. TRBV21-1 is described as a pseudogene. CDR3 length: 14 amino acids. CDR3 DNA sequence: TGTGCCAGCAGGAGCGGTTACGGGGCAGATACGCAGTATTTT. Encoded protein: CASRSGYGADTQYF.

The chain combines TRBV7-9 with TRBJ1-6, with 7 bases identical to TRBD1. V shed 6 bases and J 6 bases; nucleotides not matched to a gene: 11. The CDR3 covers 16 residues. Germline V lookup: CDR1 SEHNR, CDR2 FQNEAQ (reference sequence). The chain's CDR3 is CASSLSGGPSNSPLHF. The CDR3 DNA follows: TGTGCCAGCAGTCTCTCAGGGGGACCGAGTAATTCACCCCTCCACTTT.